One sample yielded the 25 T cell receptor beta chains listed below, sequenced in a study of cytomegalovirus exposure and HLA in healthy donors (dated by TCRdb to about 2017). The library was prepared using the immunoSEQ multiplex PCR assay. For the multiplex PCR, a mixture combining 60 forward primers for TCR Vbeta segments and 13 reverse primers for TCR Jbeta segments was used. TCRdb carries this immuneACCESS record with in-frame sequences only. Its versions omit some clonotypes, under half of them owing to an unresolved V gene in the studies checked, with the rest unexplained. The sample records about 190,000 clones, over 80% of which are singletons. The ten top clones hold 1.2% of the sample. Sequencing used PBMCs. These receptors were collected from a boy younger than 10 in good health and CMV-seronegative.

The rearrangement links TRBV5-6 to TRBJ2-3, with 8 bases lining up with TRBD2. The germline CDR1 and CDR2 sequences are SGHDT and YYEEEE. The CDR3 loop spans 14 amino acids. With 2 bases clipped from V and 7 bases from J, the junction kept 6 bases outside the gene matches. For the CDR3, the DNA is TGTGCCAGCAGCTTATCGGGAGGGCCATATACGCAGTATTTT. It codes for CASSLSGGPYTQYF.

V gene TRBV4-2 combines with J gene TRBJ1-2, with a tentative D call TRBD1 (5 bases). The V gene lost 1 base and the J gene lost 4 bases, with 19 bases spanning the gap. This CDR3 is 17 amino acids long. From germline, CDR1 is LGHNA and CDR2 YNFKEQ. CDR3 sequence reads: CASSQGPTGSLTYGYTF. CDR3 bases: TGTGCCAGCAGCCAAGGGCCCACAGGTTCCCTTACCTATGGCTACACCTTC.

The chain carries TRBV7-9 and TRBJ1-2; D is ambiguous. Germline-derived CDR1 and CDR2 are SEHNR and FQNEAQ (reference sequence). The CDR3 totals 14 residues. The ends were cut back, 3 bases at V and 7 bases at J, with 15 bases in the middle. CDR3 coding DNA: TGTGCCAGCAGCTTCGCTTCACTCGGAGGTGGCTACACCTTC. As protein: CASSFASLGGGYTF.

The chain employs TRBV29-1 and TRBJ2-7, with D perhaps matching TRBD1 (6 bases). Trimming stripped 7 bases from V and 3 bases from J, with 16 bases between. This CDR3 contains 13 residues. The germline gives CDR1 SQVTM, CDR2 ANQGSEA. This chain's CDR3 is CSGPDRGHYEQYV. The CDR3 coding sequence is TGCAGCGGCCCGGACAGAGGACACTACGAGCAGTACGTC.

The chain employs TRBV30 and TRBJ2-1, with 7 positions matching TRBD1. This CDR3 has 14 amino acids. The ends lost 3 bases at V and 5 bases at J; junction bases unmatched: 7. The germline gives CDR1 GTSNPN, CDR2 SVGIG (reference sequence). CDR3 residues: CAWRVQGRDNEQFF. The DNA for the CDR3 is TGTGCCTGGAGGGTACAGGGGCGGGACAATGAGCAGTTCTTC.

Written as DNA, the CDR3 is TGTGCCAGCAGCTTAGAGTGGGGAGGGGCAAATGAGCAGTTCTTC. It is translated as CASSLEWGGANEQFF. The genes are TRBV11-2 and TRBJ2-1; TRBD2 matches at 7 bases. The germline V gene has CDR1 SGHAT and CDR2 FQNNGV. Trimming removed 0 bases from V and 7 bases from J; junction bases left unmatched: 6. The CDR3 is 15 amino acids.

The CDR3 nucleotides read TGTGCCAGCAGTCGCGGGACAGGGTCGGCCACTGAAGCTTTCTTT. Translating gives CASSRGTGSATEAFF. The chain uses TRBV6-6 and TRBJ1-1; 9 bases map to TRBD1. J gave up 4 bases and V 5 bases, and 8 bases lay outside the gene matches. There are 15 residues in the CDR3. Germline lookup yields CDR1 MNHNY and CDR2 SVGAGI (reference sequence).

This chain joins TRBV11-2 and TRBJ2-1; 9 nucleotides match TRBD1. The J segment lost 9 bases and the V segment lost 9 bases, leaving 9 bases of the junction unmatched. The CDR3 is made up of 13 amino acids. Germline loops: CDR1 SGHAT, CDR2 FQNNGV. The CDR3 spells CARYGTGLGEQFF. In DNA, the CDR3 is TGTGCCAGATACGGGACAGGGCTTGGTGAGCAGTTCTTC.

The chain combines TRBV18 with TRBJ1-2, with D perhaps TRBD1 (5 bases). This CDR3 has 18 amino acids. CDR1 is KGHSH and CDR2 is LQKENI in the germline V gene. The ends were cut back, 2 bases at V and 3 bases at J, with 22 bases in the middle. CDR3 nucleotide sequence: TGTGCCAGCTCACCAATCGCGGGGACGGGGTTGGAGGACTATGGCTACACCTTC. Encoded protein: CASSPIAGTGLEDYGYTF.

CDR3: CASSDFGGGAGDTQYF. CDR3 nucleotide sequence: TGTGCCAGCAGTGACTTCGGCGGGGGGGCAGGGGATACGCAGTATTTT. The chain carries TRBV2 and TRBJ2-3, with 9 bases that match TRBD2. Trimming cost V 3 bases and J 6 bases; bases outside gene matches: 10. CDR1 SNHLY and CDR2 FYNNEI come from the germline V gene. The CDR3 extends over 16 amino acids. Based on the CDR3 plus reference TRBV2 and TRBJ2-3, the full variable domain is EPEVTQTPSHQVTQMGQEVILRCVPISNHLYFYWYRQILGQKVEFLVSFYNNEISEKSEIFDDQFSVERPDGSNFTLKIRSTKLEDSAMYFCASSDFGGGAGDTQYFGPGTRLTVL.

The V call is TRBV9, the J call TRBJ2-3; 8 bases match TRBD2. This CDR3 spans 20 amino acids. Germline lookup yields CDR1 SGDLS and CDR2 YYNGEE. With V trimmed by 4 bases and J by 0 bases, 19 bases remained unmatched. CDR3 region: CASSPRTSGVDVYSTDTQYF. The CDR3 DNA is TGTGCCAGCAGCCCCCGTACTAGCGGAGTCGATGTATACAGCACAGATACGCAGTATTTT.

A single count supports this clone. CDR3 loop: CASSSLGAPVIIPYGYTF. CDR3 sequence (DNA): TGTGCCAGCAGCTCGCTTGGGGCCCCGGTAATAATTCCCTATGGCTACACCTTC. The V and J genes are TRBV5-6 and TRBJ1-2; tentative D call: TRBD1 (5 bases). Per germline, CDR1 SGHDT and CDR2 YYEEEE. Deletions cut 3 bases from V and 4 bases from J, with 25 bases between. This CDR3 region has 18 residues.

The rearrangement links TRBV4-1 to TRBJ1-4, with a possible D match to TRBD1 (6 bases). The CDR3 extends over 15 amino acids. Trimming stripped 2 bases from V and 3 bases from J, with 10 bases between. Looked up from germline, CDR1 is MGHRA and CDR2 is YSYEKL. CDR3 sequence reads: CASSQRQASNEKLFF. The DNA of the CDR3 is TGCGCCAGCAGCCAAAGACAGGCCTCTAATGAAAAACTGTTTTTT.

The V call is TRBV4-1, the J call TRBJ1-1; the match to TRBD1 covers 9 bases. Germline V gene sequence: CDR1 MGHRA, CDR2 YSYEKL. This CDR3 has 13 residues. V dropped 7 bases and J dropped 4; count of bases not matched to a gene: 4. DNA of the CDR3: TGCGCCAGCAAGTCGACAGGGGGCACTGAAGCTTTCTTT. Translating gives CASKSTGGTEAFF.

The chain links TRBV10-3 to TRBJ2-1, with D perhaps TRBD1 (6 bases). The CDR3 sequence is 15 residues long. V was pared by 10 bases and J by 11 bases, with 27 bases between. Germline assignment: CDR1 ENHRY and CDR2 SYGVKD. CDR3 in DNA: TGTGCCACCGCAGGGGAAAGCGGACTGGCATATAAGCAGTTCTTC. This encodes CATAGESGLAYKQFF.

The chain's CDR3 is CASNTGFAYNEQFF. CDR3 nucleotide sequence: TGCGCCAGCAACACAGGGTTCGCGTACAATGAGCAGTTCTTC. The chain joins TRBV10-2 to TRBJ2-1; weak D call: TRBD1 (6 bases). The CDR3 spans 14 residues. The germline CDR1 and CDR2 sequences are WSHSY and SAAADI. V was shortened by 7 bases and J by 4 bases, with 14 bases between the two germline ends.

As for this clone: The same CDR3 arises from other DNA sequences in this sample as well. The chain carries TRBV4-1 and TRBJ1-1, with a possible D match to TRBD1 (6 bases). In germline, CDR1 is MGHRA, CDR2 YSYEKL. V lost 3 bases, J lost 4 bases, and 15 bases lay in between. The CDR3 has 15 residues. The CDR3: CASSHDKGGGTEAFF. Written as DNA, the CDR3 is TGCGCCAGCAGCCACGACAAGGGAGGGGGCACTGAAGCTTTCTTT.

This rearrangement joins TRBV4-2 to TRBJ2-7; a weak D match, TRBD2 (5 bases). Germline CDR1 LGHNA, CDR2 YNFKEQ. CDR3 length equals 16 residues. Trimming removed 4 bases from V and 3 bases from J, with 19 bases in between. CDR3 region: CASSPLYGRDFYEQYF. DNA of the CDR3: TGTGCCAGCAGCCCCCTATACGGTCGGGATTTCTACGAGCAGTACTTC.

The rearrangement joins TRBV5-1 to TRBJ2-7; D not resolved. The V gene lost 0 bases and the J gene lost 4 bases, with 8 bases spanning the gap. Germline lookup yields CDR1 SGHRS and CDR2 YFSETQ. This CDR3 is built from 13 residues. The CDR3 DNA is TGCGCCAGCAGCTTGGATCCCGGGTACGAGCAGTACGTC. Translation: CASSLDPGYEQYV.

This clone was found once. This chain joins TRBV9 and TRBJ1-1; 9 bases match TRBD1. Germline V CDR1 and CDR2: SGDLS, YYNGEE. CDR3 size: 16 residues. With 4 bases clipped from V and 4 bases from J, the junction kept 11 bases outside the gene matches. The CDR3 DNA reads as TGTGCCAGCAGCCCCGACCGGACAGGGGCAGCCACTGAAGCTTTCTTT. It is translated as CASSPDRTGAATEAFF.

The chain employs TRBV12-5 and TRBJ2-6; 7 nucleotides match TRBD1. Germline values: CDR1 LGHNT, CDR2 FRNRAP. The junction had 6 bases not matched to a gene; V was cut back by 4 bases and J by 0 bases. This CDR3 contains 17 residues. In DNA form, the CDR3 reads TGTGCTAGTGGTTCCGGACAGGCGAGCTCTGGGGCCAACGTCCTGACTTTC. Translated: CASGSGQASSGANVLTF.

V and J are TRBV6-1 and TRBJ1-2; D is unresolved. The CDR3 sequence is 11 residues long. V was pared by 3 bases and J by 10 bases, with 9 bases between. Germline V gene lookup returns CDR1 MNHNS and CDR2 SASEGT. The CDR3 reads CASSDLYFYTF. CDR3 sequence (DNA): TGTGCCAGCAGTGATCTCTATTTCTACACCTTC.

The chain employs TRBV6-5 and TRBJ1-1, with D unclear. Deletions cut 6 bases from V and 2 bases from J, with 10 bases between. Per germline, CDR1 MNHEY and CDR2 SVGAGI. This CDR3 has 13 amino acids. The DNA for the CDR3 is TGTGCCAGCAGCCGAACAGAAAACACTGAAGCTTTCTTT. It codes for CASSRTENTEAFF.

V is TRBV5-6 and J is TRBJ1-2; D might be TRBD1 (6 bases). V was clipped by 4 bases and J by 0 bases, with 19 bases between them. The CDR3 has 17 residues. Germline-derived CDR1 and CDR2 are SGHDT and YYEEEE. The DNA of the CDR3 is TGTGCCAGCAGCCTCCTCGGGGGGGCTGAAGCTAACTATGGCTACACCTTC. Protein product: CASSLLGGAEANYGYTF.

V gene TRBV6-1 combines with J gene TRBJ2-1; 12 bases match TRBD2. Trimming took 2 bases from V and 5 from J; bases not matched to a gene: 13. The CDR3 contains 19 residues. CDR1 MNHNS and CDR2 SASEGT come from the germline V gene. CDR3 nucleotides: TGTGCCAGCAGTGAAATGCCAGGACTAGCGGGATTTATGGACAATGAGCAGTTCTTC. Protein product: CASSEMPGLAGFMDNEQFF.